This is a list of T cell receptor beta chains from one sample in a study of a mutant IDH1 vaccine in newly diagnosed glioma. No antigen has been identified for these receptors. Profiled with immunoSEQ multiplex PCR; TCRdb holds only in-frame clones, not every one. The table includes about 64,000 clones, 65% to 85% detected once. Sequences were derived from PBMCs, sampled from a glioma patient whose treatment included an IDH1 peptide vaccine. These receptors were taken from a woman aged 50 to 60 with glioma. CDR3s include the opening cysteine and the closing phenylalanine or tryptophan. D genes are given only for firm matches. Where a row states a size, it is once, few, many or the class of an expanded clone; other rows omit it.

d_call	cdr3_length	v_call	clone_size	j_call	cdr3_aa	cdr3_nt
NA	13	TRBV30	NA	TRBJ1-3	CAMEGFTGNTIYF	TGTGCCATGGAGGGGTTCACTGGAAACACCATATATTTT
TRBD2	15	TRBV10-3	NA	TRBJ2-7	CAISGGGGHSYEQYF	TGTGCCATCAGTGGGGGCGGGGGGCACTCCTACGAGCAGTACTTC
TRBD1	14	TRBV18	NA	TRBJ1-4	CASSLTGFNEKLFF	TGTGCCAGCTCCTTGACAGGGTTCAATGAAAAACTGTTTTTT
NA	15	TRBV7-2	NA	TRBJ1-2	CASSSTGRGDYGYTF	TGTGCCAGCAGTTCGACCGGAAGAGGGGACTATGGCTACACCTTC
NA	15	TRBV6-5	NA	TRBJ1-2	CASSSLSSAGQGYTF	TGTGCCAGCAGCTCTCTAAGTTCGGCAGGGCAGGGCTACACCTTC
TRBD1	15	TRBV7-2	NA	TRBJ1-5	CASSLGGQGHQPQHF	TGTGCCAGCAGCTTAGGGGGACAGGGGCATCAGCCCCAGCATTTT
NA	15	TRBV7-2	NA	TRBJ1-1	CASSKGDKGLSEAFF	TGTGCCAGCAGTAAGGGGGACAAGGGGCTTTCTGAAGCTTTCTTT
TRBD1	13	TRBV27	NA	TRBJ1-5	CASGQGYNQPQHF	TGTGCCAGCGGACAGGGGTACAATCAGCCCCAGCATTTT
TRBD1	15	TRBV30	NA	TRBJ1-1	CAWEGTGRGNTEAFF	TGTGCCTGGGAAGGGACAGGGAGGGGGAACACTGAAGCTTTCTTT
TRBD2	15	TRBV5-4	NA	TRBJ2-7	CASSLLSGGADEQYF	TGTGCCAGCAGCTTGTTGAGCGGGGGGGCAGACGAGCAGTACTTC
NA	11	TRBV29-1	NA	TRBJ2-2	CSAKSAGELFF	TGCAGCGCGAAATCTGCCGGGGAGCTGTTTTTT
TRBD2	16	TRBV11-2	NA	TRBJ2-2	CASSLRGSGEAGELFF	TGTGCCAGCAGCTTAAGGGGCAGCGGGGAGGCCGGGGAGCTGTTTTTT
NA	14	TRBV18	NA	TRBJ1-1	CASSPGAEGTEAFF	TGTGCCAGCTCCCCTGGTGCGGAGGGCACTGAAGCTTTCTTT
NA	13	TRBV5-1	NA	TRBJ2-1	CASSGRGNAEQFF	TGCGCCAGCAGCGGGAGGGGGAATGCTGAGCAGTTCTTC
NA	15	TRBV9	NA	TRBJ1-2	CASSPDAGPLRSYTF	TGTGCCAGCAGCCCGGACGCGGGACCGCTAAGAAGCTACACCTTC
NA	13	TRBV6-5	NA	TRBJ1-2	CASTRLGMAGYTF	TGTGCCAGCACCCGCCTCGGTATGGCGGGCTACACCTTC
NA	15	TRBV27	NA	TRBJ1-1	CASSLSRSRDTEAFF	TGTGCCAGCAGTTTATCCCGTTCTCGGGACACTGAAGCTTTCTTT
NA	13	TRBV6-6	NA	TRBJ2-5	CASSYRQKETQYF	TGTGCCAGCAGTTACCGACAGAAAGAGACCCAGTACTTC
NA	15	TRBV14	NA	TRBJ1-6	CASSQGKGNNSPLHF	TGTGCCAGCAGCCAAGGGAAAGGGAATAATTCACCCCTCCACTTT
NA	16	TRBV7-9	NA	TRBJ2-7	CASSSGNLTGTYEQYF	TGTGCCAGCAGCTCCGGAAATCTAACAGGGACGTACGAGCAGTACTTC
NA	15	TRBV5-4	NA	TRBJ2-5	CASSLGHRLSETQYF	TGTGCCAGCAGCTTGGGCCACAGGCTCTCGGAGACCCAGTACTTC
NA	13	TRBV2	NA	TRBJ2-1	CASSFRTDNEQFF	TGTGCCAGCAGTTTCCGGACTGACAATGAGCAGTTCTTC
NA	17	TRBV13	few	TRBJ2-2	CASSPKYGGPNTGELFF	TGTGCCAGCAGCCCGAAGTATGGGGGGCCTAACACCGGGGAGCTGTTTTTT
TRBD1	15	TRBV4-3	NA	TRBJ1-5	CASSQDRYSNQPQHF	TGCGCCAGCAGCCAGGACAGGTATAGCAATCAGCCCCAGCATTTT